The 16 T cell receptor beta chains reported below all come from one sample, sequenced in a study of beta chain features in type 1 diabetes. Study-wide findings and caveats: Across all four CD4+ subsets, people with type 1 diabetes showed modestly shorter TCRB CDR3s.

Their cognate antigens are unknown. cDNA synthesis used the whole RNA isolate, giving expressed TCRB sequences. TCRdb keeps only in-frame clones here, not all; method: immunoSEQ multiplex PCR. Here the sample spans 100,000 to 150,000 clones, roughly 10% being singletons. Sequencing input: central memory CD4+ T cells from blood. Every receptor here comes from a man aged 25 to 45 with type 1 diabetes.

This clone was counted a few times. The chain is built from TRBV7-2 and TRBJ1-6, with D unresolved. V was trimmed by 0 bases and J by 0 bases, leaving 3 bases between them. Germline V gene sequence: CDR1 SGHTA, CDR2 FQGNSA. This CDR3 comprises 15 residues. The CDR3 DNA is TGTGCCAGCAGCTTAGCTCGCTCCTATAATTCACCCCTCCACTTT. Its translation is CASSLARSYNSPLHF.

The chain recombines TRBV2 with TRBJ1-6; a weak D match, TRBD1 (6 bases). The germline V gene encodes CDR1 SNHLY and CDR2 FYNNEI. The CDR3 contains 13 residues. Trimming removed 10 bases from V and 13 bases from J, with 20 bases in between. In DNA form, the CDR3 reads TGTGCCACCCATCAAAGGGGGGGGCAGCCCCTCCACTTT. Protein product: CATHQRGGQPLHF.

For the CDR3, the DNA is TGCGCCAGCAGCTTGGTGGGAGACACTGAAGCTTTCTTT. Protein sequence: CASSLVGDTEAFF. This chain links TRBV5-1 with TRBJ1-1; D remains unclear. CDR3 length: 13 residues. Trimming took off 0 bases at V and 3 bases at J, with 6 bases between the two ends. CDR1 SGHRS and CDR2 YFSETQ come from the germline V gene.

In this sample, this clone turned up once. This chain uses TRBV5-1 with TRBJ2-3; 10 nucleotides match TRBD2. In germline, CDR1 is SGHRS, CDR2 YFSETQ. V dropped 0 bases and J dropped 5; count of bases not matched to a gene: 0. This CDR3 spans 14 amino acids. CDR3 region: CASSLGTSGDTQYF. The CDR3 DNA reads TGCGCCAGCAGCTTGGGGACTAGCGGAGATACGCAGTATTTT.

Many counts were recorded for this clone. The J gene is TRBJ2-3, the V gene TRBV10-3; D possibly corresponds to TRBD2 (5 bases). The CDR3 is 13 amino acids. Germline CDR1 and CDR2: ENHRY and SYGVKD. Trimming took off 6 bases at V and 6 bases at J, with 13 bases between the two ends. The CDR3 DNA follows: TGTGCCATCAGGAGCGGCCGGTGGGATACGCAGTATTTT. This encodes CAIRSGRWDTQYF.

This clone was counted between two and nine times. V and J are TRBV21-1 and TRBJ2-3; the D call of TRBD2 is as the table states it, not checked on the DNA. TRBV21-1 is assigned pseudogene status. The CDR3 contains 15 residues. CDR3 sequence: CASSNLGSGTDTQYF. CDR3 coding DNA: TGTGCCAGCAGCAATCTAGGATCCGGCACAGATACGCAGTATTTT.

The chain recombines TRBV30 with TRBJ1-2; D might be TRBD1 (6 bases). V gave up 2 bases and J gave up 8 bases, with 12 bases separating them. The CDR3 has 12 amino acids. CDR1 and CDR2 from the germline V gene are GTSNPN and SVGIG (reference sequence). This CDR3 reads CAWSPTGLGYTF. The CDR3 DNA is TGTGCCTGGAGTCCGACAGGCCTGGGCTACACCTTC.

CDR3 sequence (DNA): TGCGCCAGCGCCCCGGTGGGGGCGAACACTGAAGCTTTCTTT. Translated, it gives CASAPVGANTEAFF. The chain joins TRBV5-1 to TRBJ1-1; D possibly corresponds to TRBD1 (6 bases). V lost 7 bases, J lost 1 base, and 14 bases lay in between. This CDR3 region has 14 residues. CDR1 and CDR2 (germline): SGHRS, YFSETQ. Looking up the rest from reference TRBV5-1 and TRBJ1-1 gives the full variable domain: KAGVTQTPRYLIKTRGQQVTLSCSPISGHRSVSWYQQTPGQGLQFLFEYFSETQRNKGNFPGRFSGRQFSNSRSEMNVSTLELGDSALYLCASAPVGANTEAFFGQGTRLTVV.

This chain links TRBV5-4 with TRBJ2-1; the D gene is possibly TRBD2 (6 bases). The V end was cut by 0 bases, the J end by 0 bases, with 10 bases between. Germline lookup yields CDR1 SGHNT and CDR2 YYREEE (reference sequence). CDR3 length: 16 residues. This chain's CDR3 is CASSLAGSSSYNEQFF. The CDR3 DNA reads TGTGCCAGCAGCTTGGCCGGGAGTAGCTCCTACAATGAGCAGTTCTTC.

The rearrangement links TRBV30 to TRBJ2-7, with D tentatively TRBD1 (6 bases). This CDR3 has 13 amino acids. CDR1 is GTSNPN, CDR2 SVGIG, per germline (reference sequence). V was pared by 7 bases and J by 0 bases, with 13 bases between. The CDR3 region is CASTTGASYEQYF. For the CDR3, the DNA is TGTGCCTCCACGACAGGTGCCTCCTACGAGCAGTACTTC.

This clone was recorded a few times. Here the CDR3 reads CASSLPGSYGYTF. The CDR3 coding sequence is TGCGCCAGCAGCCTCCCGGGTTCCTATGGCTACACCTTC. This rearrangement joins TRBV5-1 to TRBJ1-2; D gene uncertain. CDR1 is SGHRS, CDR2 YFSETQ, per germline. This CDR3 is built from 13 residues. With 4 bases removed from V and 4 bases from J, the gap between germline ends came to 11 bases.

Here the CDR3 DNA reads TGTGCCAGCAGTGAAGGCACTAGCGAGACCTACGAGCAGTACTTC. It is translated as CASSEGTSETYEQYF. The chain links TRBV2 to TRBJ2-7, with TRBD2 matching over 7 bases. Germline loops: CDR1 SNHLY, CDR2 FYNNEI. Trimming removed 1 base from V and 2 bases from J; junction bases left unmatched: 5. The length of the CDR3 is 15 residues.

This clone was seen a handful of times. The chain employs TRBV5-1 and TRBJ2-7, with 7 bases identical to TRBD2. Losses at the gene ends were 4 bases for V and 2 bases for J; bases not matched to a gene: 15. The CDR3 sequence is 17 residues long. Germline V lookup: CDR1 SGHRS, CDR2 YFSETQ. CDR3 in amino acids: CASSAWERGVDAYEQYF. The CDR3 DNA follows: TGCGCCAGCAGCGCATGGGAACGGGGGGTAGACGCCTACGAGCAGTACTTC.

This clone was seen more than once but under ten times. The chain links TRBV29-1 to TRBJ1-1, with a tentative D call TRBD1 (5 bases). There are 11 residues in the CDR3. With 5 bases removed from V and 8 bases from J, the gap between germline ends came to 12 bases. Germline V lookup: CDR1 SQVTM, CDR2 ANQGSEA. DNA for the CDR3: TGCAGCGTTATAGGGGCAAGGGAAGCTTTCTTT. Translated: CSVIGAREAFF.

V gene TRBV4-2 combines with J gene TRBJ2-5; D remains unclear. The CDR3 totals 16 residues. Germline-derived CDR1 and CDR2 are LGHNA and YNFKEQ. V was shortened by 1 base and J by 0 bases, with 12 bases between the two germline ends. CDR3 loop: CASSQGWQVNQETQYF. The DNA for the CDR3 is TGTGCCAGCAGCCAAGGATGGCAGGTAAACCAAGAGACCCAGTACTTC.

This clone appeared a few times. The V gene is TRBV9, the J gene TRBJ2-7; a possible D gene is TRBD1 (6 bases). Trimming shortened V by 0 bases and J by 4 bases, and 8 bases separated the two germline ends. Germline-derived CDR1 and CDR2 are SGDLS and YYNGEE. This CDR3 has 13 amino acids. CDR3 in amino acids: CASSVGGQYEQYF. In nucleotides, the CDR3 is TGTGCCAGCAGCGTAGGTGGACAGTACGAGCAGTACTTC.